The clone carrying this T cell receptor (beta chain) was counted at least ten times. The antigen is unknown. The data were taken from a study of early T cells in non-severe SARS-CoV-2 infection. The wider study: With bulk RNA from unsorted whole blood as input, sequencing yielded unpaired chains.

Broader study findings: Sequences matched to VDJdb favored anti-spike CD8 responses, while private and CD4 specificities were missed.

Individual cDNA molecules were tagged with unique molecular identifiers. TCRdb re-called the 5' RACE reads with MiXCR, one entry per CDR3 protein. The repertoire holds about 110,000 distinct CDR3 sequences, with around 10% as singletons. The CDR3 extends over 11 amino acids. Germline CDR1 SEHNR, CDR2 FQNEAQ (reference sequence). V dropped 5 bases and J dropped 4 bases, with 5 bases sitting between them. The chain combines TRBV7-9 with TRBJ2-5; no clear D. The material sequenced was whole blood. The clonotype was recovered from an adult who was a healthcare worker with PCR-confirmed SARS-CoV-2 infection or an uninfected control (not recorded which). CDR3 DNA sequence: TGTGCCAGCAGCCCACTAGAGACCCAGTACTTC. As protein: CASSPLETQYF.